The 6 T cell receptor beta chains listed next were all sequenced from one sample in a study of radiotherapy plus CTLA-4 blockade in lung cancer. The table came from immunoSEQ multiplex PCR; TCRdb's copy has only in-frame clones and leaves some out. The data contain about 110,000 clones, about 80% of them singletons. This material consisted of peripheral blood, taken from a patient treated with radiotherapy plus ipilimumab. Source of these receptors: a human donor with non-small cell lung cancer that progressed on radiotherapy plus ipilimumab. Some clones in this sample may be carry-over from other donors' samples.

V and J are TRBV19 and TRBJ2-2; unclear D gene. Germline loops: CDR1 LNHDA, CDR2 SQIVND (reference sequence). V lost 5 bases to trimming and J lost 6 bases, with 13 bases between them. CDR3 length: 14 amino acids. The CDR3 loop is CASSYTPGPGELFF. CDR3 nucleotide sequence: TGTGCCAGTAGTTATACCCCCGGACCCGGGGAGCTGTTTTTT. The variable domain in full, completed from reference TRBV19 and TRBJ2-2, reads DGGITQSPKYLFRKEGQNVTLSCEQNLNHDAMYWYRQDPGQGLRLIYYSQIVNDFQKGDIAEGYSVSREKKESFPLTVTSAQKNPTAFYLCASSYTPGPGELFFGEGSRLTVL.

The chain combines TRBV5-3 with TRBJ1-3; the D is unclear. TRBV5-3 is labeled an ORF, and its function is uncertain. The CDR3 covers 16 residues. V dropped 2 bases and J dropped 4 bases, with 16 bases sitting between them. The CDR3 DNA reads TGTGCCAGAAGCTTCATTCACAGTCCTGACGGAAACACCATATATTTT. It codes for CARSFIHSPDGNTIYF.

V usage is TRBV6-6 and J usage is TRBJ2-3, with TRBD2 identical over 8 bases. This CDR3 region has 15 residues. The trim removed 5 bases at V and 1 base at J, leaving 5 bases unmatched. Per the germline V gene, CDR1 is MNHNY and CDR2 is SVGAGI (reference sequence). The CDR3 is CASSRGGLGTDTQYF. The CDR3 nucleotides read TGTGCCAGCAGTCGCGGGGGGCTCGGCACAGATACGCAGTATTTT.

V usage is TRBV19 and J usage is TRBJ2-7; D possibly corresponds to TRBD1 (6 bases). CDR3 size: 13 residues. The germline V gene encodes CDR1 LNHDA and CDR2 SQIVND (reference sequence). The V and J ends lost 5 bases and 6 bases respectively, with 14 bases between them. This CDR3 is CASSDPPRGEQYF. DNA for the CDR3: TGTGCCAGTAGTGACCCCCCCAGGGGCGAGCAGTACTTC.

The chain uses TRBV6-6 and TRBJ1-5, with TRBD1 matching 10 bases. CDR1 is MNHNY, CDR2 SVGAGI, per germline (reference sequence). The CDR3 spans 16 residues. Unmatched junction bases numbered 1, after V lost 0 bases and J lost 2 bases. For the CDR3, the DNA is TGTGCCAGCAGTTACTCGGACAGGGGGGGCAATCAGCCCCAGCATTTT. It codes for CASSYSDRGGNQPQHF.

This clone was detected once. The V and J genes are TRBV11-2 and TRBJ2-7, with TRBD1 as a possible D gene (5 bases). CDR3 length: 13 residues. The germline V gene has CDR1 SGHAT and CDR2 FQNNGV. V lost 4 bases to trimming and J lost 4 bases, with 11 bases between them. The DNA for the CDR3 is TGTGCCAGCAGCTCCTCAGGGTTTTACGAGCAGTACTTC. It specifies CASSSSGFYEQYF.